This entry features one T cell receptor beta chain sequence. Its target is unknown. These data come from a study of shared clonotypes between healthy human individuals. Study observations and caveats: The generation probabilities recorded for non-shared clonotypes fell below those of clonotypes shared by all four donors. Sharing across four donors was highest in naive CD4 (around 5%) and lowest in memory CD8 (around 0.4%). Investigators collected only blood, and repertoires in tissues likely differ.

Germline assignment: CDR1 ENHRY and CDR2 SYGVKD. The V end was cut by 11 bases, the J end by 2 bases, with 22 bases between. The CDR3 has 16 residues. Division of CD4+ cells produced a CD45RA+ naive subset and a CD45RA-negative memory subset. Clones were sequenced by immunoSEQ multiplex PCR, and TCRdb holds only the in-frame ones, with some missing. The table lists about 2.4 million clones, 93% of them singletons. Material for sequencing was naive CD4+ T cells from PBMCs. Described subset: CD45RA+ positively selected. This receptor was identified in a man aged 18-30 years in good health. Some clones in this sample may be carry-over from other donors' samples. V and J are TRBV10-3 and TRBJ1-5; no definite D call. In nucleotides, the CDR3 is TGTGCCGCGGACGGTGGCAGGACCCTTGGCAATCAGCCCCAGCATTTT. It yields the protein CAADGGRTLGNQPQHF.